This TCR beta chain stems from a study of early T cells in non-severe SARS-CoV-2 infection. For the study at large: The input, bulk RNA from unsorted whole blood, was sequenced, and chains were unpaired.

The ends were cut back, 6 bases at V and 0 bases at J, with 12 bases in the middle. The CDR3 totals 15 residues. CDR1 and CDR2 from the germline V gene are MNHEY and SMNVEV (reference sequence). MiXCR, applied by TCRdb to the 5' RACE reads, yields one record per CDR3 protein. The sample has about 27,000 distinct CDR3 sequences; 5.4% are singletons. The rearrangement joins TRBV27 to TRBJ1-3; no clear D. The sample consisted of whole blood. The clonotype comes from an adult who was a healthcare worker with PCR-confirmed SARS-CoV-2 infection or an uninfected control (not recorded which). The CDR3 DNA is TGTGCCAGCAGCCCTCAGGTTCCCTCTGGAAACACCATATATTTT. It specifies CASSPQVPSGNTIYF.